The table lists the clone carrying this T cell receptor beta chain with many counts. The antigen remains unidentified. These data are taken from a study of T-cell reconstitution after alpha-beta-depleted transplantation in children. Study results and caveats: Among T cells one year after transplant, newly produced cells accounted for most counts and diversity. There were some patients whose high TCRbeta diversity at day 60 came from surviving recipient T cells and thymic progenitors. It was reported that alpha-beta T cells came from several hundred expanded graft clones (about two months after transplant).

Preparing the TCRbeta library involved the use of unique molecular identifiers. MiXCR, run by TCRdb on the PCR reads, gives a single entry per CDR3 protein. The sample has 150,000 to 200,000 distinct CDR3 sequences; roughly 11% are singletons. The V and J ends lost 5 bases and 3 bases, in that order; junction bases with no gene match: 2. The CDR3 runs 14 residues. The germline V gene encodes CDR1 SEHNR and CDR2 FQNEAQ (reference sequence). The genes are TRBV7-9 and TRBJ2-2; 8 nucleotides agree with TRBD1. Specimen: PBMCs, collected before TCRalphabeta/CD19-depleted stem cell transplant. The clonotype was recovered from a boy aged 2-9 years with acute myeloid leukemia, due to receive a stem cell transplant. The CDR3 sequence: CASSLDRDTGELFF. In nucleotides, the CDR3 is TGTGCCAGCAGCCTGGACAGGGACACCGGGGAGCTGTTTTTT.